The clone carrying this TCR beta chain occurred a few times. This CDR3 has 12 amino acids. V lost 2 bases and J 7 bases, leaving 5 bases between the germline ends. The germline CDR1 and CDR2 sequences are MDHEN and SYDVKM. The sample is drawn from a study of Ad26.COV2.S vaccination and SARS-CoV-2 variants. Generated by immunoSEQ multiplex PCR, the TCRdb table keeps only in-frame clones and is missing some. Of some 180,000 clones listed, around nine tenths are singletons. The sequencing used peripheral blood, collected after recovery from COVID-19. This clonotype was sampled from a human donor who had recovered from COVID-19. The gene calls are TRBV28 and TRBJ1-4; D gene uncertain. The CDR3 nucleotides are TGTGCCAGCAGTTTAAGGGCTGAAAAACTGTTTTTT. Its protein is CASSLRAEKLFF.